This T cell receptor (beta chain) was captured in a study of esophageal squamous cell carcinoma under preoperative chemotherapy. As to time point: before preoperative PTX-NDP chemotherapy. TCRdb itself ran the PCR reads through MiXCR, one entry per CDR3 protein. This sample has around 14,000 distinct CDR3 sequences, with roughly 60% found just once. On this clonotype: Its specificity is not known.

Findings of the study overall: Abundant clones tended to shrink rather than expand after paclitaxel-nedaplatin. After treatment, tumor-infiltrating lymphocytes apparently came partly from blood T cells.

Trimming shortened V by 7 bases and J by 6 bases, and 11 bases separated the two germline ends. The CDR3 has 12 amino acids. The receptor's source is a human donor with esophageal squamous cell carcinoma. The donor label of this sample is uncertain. The specimen was collected from a patient given preoperative chemotherapy. The rearrangement links TRBV12-3 or TRBV12-4 to TRBJ2-3; D is unresolved. The CDR3 nucleotides read TGTGCCAGCACATCAATAACGGATACGCAGTATTTT. The encoded protein is CASTSITDTQYF.